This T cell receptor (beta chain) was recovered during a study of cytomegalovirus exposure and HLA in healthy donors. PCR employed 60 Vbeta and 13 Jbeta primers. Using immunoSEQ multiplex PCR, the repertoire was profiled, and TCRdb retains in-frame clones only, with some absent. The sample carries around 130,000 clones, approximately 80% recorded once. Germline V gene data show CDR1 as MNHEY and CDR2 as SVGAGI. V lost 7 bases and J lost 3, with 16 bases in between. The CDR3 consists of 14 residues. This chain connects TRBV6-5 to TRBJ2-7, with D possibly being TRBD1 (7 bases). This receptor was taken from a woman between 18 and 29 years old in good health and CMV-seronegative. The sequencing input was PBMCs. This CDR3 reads CASTPAGGFYEQYF. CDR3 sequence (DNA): TGTGCCAGCACCCCCGCAGGGGGGTTCTACGAGCAGTACTTC.